This TCR beta chain came from a study of T cells in Graves' hyperthyroidism and ophthalmopathy. Amplified TCR beta CDR3 regions derived from RNA transcripts. The primer set for the first-round RT-PCR of the TCR CDR3 was HTBI. TCRdb redid the calling of the multiplex PCR reads with MiXCR, one entry per CDR3 protein. Of approximately 610,000 distinct CDR3 sequences listed, 14% to 15% are singletons. Individuals with ophthalmopathy presented a Clinical Activity Score of at least 3, a NOSPECS grade of at least 4 and a duration under 3 months. The study excluded patients with uncontrolled infection, other autoimmune disease, pregnancy or lactation. A word on this clonotype: Its antigen is still unknown.

Study-level results: Blood held most thyroid clonotypes expanded above 0.001 frequency. Ophthalmopathy could be told apart from stable hyperthyroidism with a 13 V-J model.

Germline lookup yields CDR1 SGHNT and CDR2 YYREEE (reference sequence). Trimming cost V 0 bases and J 0 bases; bases outside gene matches: 17. This CDR3 is 21 amino acids long. The sample was blood. The clonotype was recovered from a woman between 40 and 50 years old with Graves' ophthalmopathy. This chain uses TRBV5-4 with TRBJ2-7; 11 bases fit TRBD2. CDR3 nucleotides: TGTGCCAGCAGCTTGGAGTTTCTTGTGGGACTAGCGGAAAAGCCCTCCTACGAGCAGTACTTC. Encoded protein: CASSLEFLVGLAEKPSYEQYF.